Below, 10 T cell receptor beta chains from the same sample are listed, as sequenced in a study of T cell responses to AZD1222 COVID-19 vaccine. Sequencing used immunoSEQ multiplex PCR; TCRdb keeps in-frame clones, though not all of them. The sample carries over 75,000 clones, more than 75% recorded once. Sequenced material: peripheral blood, taken on day 0 of AZD1222 vaccination. Receptors originate from an adult in good health.

The chain couples TRBV3-1 (or the pseudogene TRBV3-2) to TRBJ1-2, with TRBD1 matching 10 bases. Looked up from germline, CDR1 is LGHDT and CDR2 is YNNKEL (reference sequence). The V segment lost 1 base and the J segment 7 bases; nucleotides outside the gene matches: 3. CDR3 length: 14 residues. The chain's CDR3 is CASSQGTGGTGYTF. The CDR3 DNA sequence: TGTGCCAGCAGCCAAGGGACAGGGGGAACTGGCTACACCTTC.

Only one count was recorded for this clone. J is TRBJ1-3 and V is TRBV6-5; perhaps TRBD1 as D (6 bases). V shed 7 bases and J shed 5 bases, with 15 bases lying between them. This CDR3 comprises 14 residues. The V gene's germline CDR1 is MNHEY and CDR2 SVGAGI. Here the CDR3 DNA reads TGTGCCAGCACTAACCGGGACACCCGAAACACCATATATTTT. The encoded protein is CASTNRDTRNTIYF.

The chain combines TRBV6-5 with TRBJ1-1, with unresolved D. CDR1 MNHEY and CDR2 SVGAGI come from the germline V gene. Trimming removed 2 bases from V and 0 bases from J, with 4 bases in between. This CDR3 spans 13 amino acids. The CDR3 loop reads CASSYRMNTEAFF. The DNA for the CDR3 is TGTGCCAGCAGTTACAGGATGAACACTGAAGCTTTCTTT.

The chain is built from TRBV7-2 and TRBJ1-3, with D perhaps matching TRBD1 (5 bases). CDR1 is SGHTA, CDR2 FQGNSA, per germline. With 5 bases removed from V and 2 bases from J, the gap between germline ends came to 13 bases. The CDR3 is 15 amino acids. The CDR3 DNA sequence: TGTGCCAGCAGCGACCAGGGTTTCACTGGAAACACCATATATTTT. Protein product: CASSDQGFTGNTIYF.

This clone was seen a single time. The chain couples TRBV19 to TRBJ1-2, with 9 bases identical to TRBD1. CDR1 is LNHDA and CDR2 is SQIVND in the germline V gene (reference sequence). Trimming took 6 bases from V and 4 from J; bases not matched to a gene: 21. The CDR3 contains 19 residues. The CDR3, as DNA: TGTGCCAGTAGCAAAAAGGTGGGACAGGGATCCCACGGGGCCTATGGCTACACCTTC. As protein: CASSKKVGQGSHGAYGYTF.

This chain links TRBV4-1 with TRBJ1-3; D uncertain. Germline-derived CDR1 and CDR2 are MGHRA and YSYEKL. The length of the CDR3 is 16 residues. V shed 3 bases and J shed 0 bases, with 12 bases lying between them. CDR3 protein: CASSQDSLSSGNTIYF. In DNA, the CDR3 is TGCGCCAGCAGCCAGGACTCACTGAGCTCTGGAAACACCATATATTTT.

This chain links TRBV11-2 with TRBJ1-5; 11 bases fit TRBD1. The CDR3 runs 18 residues. After removal of 3 bases from V and 0 bases from J, the junction contained 7 bases not matched to a gene. CDR1 is SGHAT, CDR2 FQNNGV, per germline. CDR3 in amino acids: CASSFGTGGEDSNQPQHF. CDR3 nucleotide sequence: TGTGCCAGCAGCTTTGGGACAGGGGGGGAGGATAGCAATCAGCCCCAGCATTTT. Looking up the rest from reference TRBV11-2 and TRBJ1-5 gives the full variable domain: EAGVAQSPRYKIIEKRQSVAFWCNPISGHATLYWYQQILGQGPKLLIQFQNNGVVDDSQLPKDRFSAERLKGVDSTLKIQPAKLEDSAVYLCASSFGTGGEDSNQPQHFGDGTRLSIL.

The CDR3 reads CASSAPKSPAQPQHF. The DNA for the CDR3 is TGTGCCAGCAGTGCCCCGAAGTCGCCCGCCCAGCCCCAGCATTTT. The V call is TRBV28, the J call TRBJ1-5; D gene unclear. The CDR3 sequence is 15 residues long. Looked up from germline, CDR1 is MDHEN and CDR2 is SYDVKM. Trimming cost V 5 bases and J 7 bases, with 18 bases left between them.

The chain uses TRBV19 and TRBJ1-6, with 9 positions matching TRBD1. CDR3 length equals 15 residues. Trimming removed 4 bases from V and 8 bases from J; junction bases left unmatched: 6. The germline V gene has CDR1 LNHDA and CDR2 SQIVND (reference sequence). The CDR3: CASSKNRGLDSPLHF. The CDR3 coding sequence is TGTGCCAGTAGTAAAAACAGGGGGCTGGATTCACCCCTCCACTTT.

The chain couples TRBV15 to TRBJ1-5, with 9 bases that match TRBD1. The V gene end was trimmed by 4 bases and the J gene end by 2 bases; junction bases not matched to a gene: 6. Germline assignment: CDR1 LNHNV and CDR2 YYDKDF (reference sequence). The CDR3 contains 16 residues. CDR3 in DNA: TGTGCCACCAGCATAACGGGACAGGGCCGCAATCAGCCCCAGCATTTT. It yields the protein CATSITGQGRNQPQHF.